These 27 T cell receptor beta chains were all obtained from the same sample, sequenced in a study of T cells in Graves' hyperthyroidism and ophthalmopathy. The TCR beta CDR3 regions underwent amplification using RNA transcripts as the source. During a first-round RT-PCR of the TCR CDR3, the HTBI primer set was used. TCRdb ran MiXCR on the multiplex PCR reads and lists one entry per CDR3 protein. The data contain about 380,000 distinct CDR3 sequences, around 20% of them seen just once; the ten biggest clones take up about 38%. The sequenced material came from blood. The receptors originated from a man aged 18-30 years with Graves' ophthalmopathy.

At least ten counts were recorded for this clonotype. J is TRBJ2-7 and V is TRBV28; TRBD1 matches at 11 bases. Germline V gene lookup returns CDR1 MDHEN and CDR2 SYDVKM. CDR3 length: 15 amino acids. V shed 5 bases and J 6 bases; nucleotides not matched to a gene: 9. The CDR3 nucleotides are TGTGCCAGCAGTCTATACACCGGGACAGGGGGCGAGCAGTACTTC. It is translated as CASSLYTGTGGEQYF.

This chain joins TRBV9 and TRBJ2-1; TRBD2 matches 8 bases. Germline V lookup: CDR1 SGDLS, CDR2 YYNGEE. The V and J ends lost 0 bases and 7 bases, in that order; junction bases with no gene match: 9. CDR3 length: 16 residues. The CDR3 DNA reads as TGTGCCAGCAGCGTAGCTCCCGGGGGGGCCTTTAATGAGCAGTTCTTC. This sequence encodes CASSVAPGGAFNEQFF.

This clonotype was recorded many times. The chain has TRBV6-1 and TRBJ1-2; TRBD1 is a possible D gene (5 bases). There are 12 residues in the CDR3. Trimming shortened V by 8 bases and J by 4 bases, and 11 bases separated the two germline ends. CDR1 MNHNS and CDR2 SASEGT come from the germline V gene. Here the CDR3 reads CASGGTSYGYTF. Here the CDR3 DNA reads TGTGCCAGCGGGGGTACGAGCTATGGCTACACCTTC.

Ten or more counts support this clonotype. The rearrangement uses TRBV12-3 or TRBV12-4 and TRBJ1-1; possible D gene TRBD1, 5 bases. Trimming pared 3 bases from V and 3 bases from J, leaving 8 bases between. The CDR3 length is 13 residues. The CDR3 loop is CASSFMGDTEAFF. As DNA, the CDR3 is TGTGCCAGCAGTTTTATGGGGGACACTGAAGCTTTCTTT.

The J gene is TRBJ2-5, the V gene TRBV6-1; a possible D gene is TRBD1 (5 bases). Germline CDR1 reads MNHNS; CDR2 reads SASEGT. V was cut by 5 bases and J by 1 base, with 11 bases left in between. This CDR3 contains 14 residues. As DNA, the CDR3 is TGTGCCAGCAGTCGTTCAGGGATCCAAGAGACCCAGTACTTC. This codes for CASSRSGIQETQYF.

This clonotype was picked up a small number of times. The rearrangement joins TRBV19 to TRBJ2-1; D is perhaps TRBD2 (6 bases). V was pared by 10 bases and J by 10 bases, with 23 bases between. There are 14 residues in the CDR3. Germline assignment: CDR1 LNHDA and CDR2 SQIVND (reference sequence). CDR3 in amino acids: CATWVAGGEGEQFF. Written as DNA, the CDR3 is TGTGCCACCTGGGTTGCAGGCGGGGAAGGAGAGCAGTTCTTC.

In its sample, this clonotype was seen many times. This rearrangement joins TRBV11-2 to TRBJ1-1; no clear D gene. This CDR3 is 12 amino acids long. V dropped 4 bases and J dropped 8 bases, with 11 bases sitting between them. Germline V gene lookup returns CDR1 SGHAT and CDR2 FQNNGV. The CDR3 nucleotides are TGTGCCAGCAGCTCGATGCCGGGGGAAGCTTTCTTT. It encodes CASSSMPGEAFF.

This clonotype was counted at least ten times. V and J are TRBV6-1 and TRBJ2-3, with 7 nucleotides matching TRBD1. The trim removed 6 bases at V and 5 bases at J, leaving 11 bases unmatched. This CDR3 comprises 15 residues. Germline CDR1 and CDR2: MNHNS and SASEGT. CDR3 protein: CASSPRDSNGDTQYF. In DNA, the CDR3 is TGTGCCAGCAGCCCCCGGGACAGCAATGGAGATACGCAGTATTTT.

This clonotype occurred many times. The V call is TRBV12-3 or TRBV12-4, the J call TRBJ2-3; D unresolved. The CDR3 is made up of 14 amino acids. V lost 3 bases and J lost 3, with 10 bases in between. The CDR3 DNA follows: TGTGCCAGCAGTTTTGCGGCTTTAACAGATACGCAGTATTTT. Protein sequence: CASSFAALTDTQYF.

In this sample, this clonotype turned up many times. This sequence joins TRBV29-1 and TRBJ1-2; D call uncertain. V dropped 5 bases and J dropped 4 bases, with 5 bases sitting between them. The CDR3 spans 10 residues. Per the germline V gene, CDR1 is SQVTM and CDR2 is ANQGSEA. The CDR3 here is CSVLLYGYTF. The CDR3 nucleotides read TGCAGCGTTCTCCTCTATGGCTACACCTTC. The full variable domain, with the rest looked up from reference TRBV29-1 and TRBJ1-2, is SAVISQKPSRDICQRGTSLTIQCQVDSQVTMMFWYRQQPGQSLTLIATANQGSEATYESGFVIDKFPISRPNLTFSTLTVSNMSPEDSSIYLCSVLLYGYTFGSGTRLTVV.

This clonotype was counted between two and nine times. The V gene is TRBV4-1, the J gene TRBJ2-3; 8 nucleotides agree with TRBD2. This CDR3 contains 15 residues. Germline CDR1 reads MGHRA; CDR2 reads YSYEKL. V dropped 5 bases and J dropped 1; count of bases not matched to a gene: 5. Written as DNA, the CDR3 is TGCGCCAGCAGCGAGAGCGGGGGCCGCACAGATACGCAGTATTTT. It is translated as CASSESGGRTDTQYF.

This clonotype was picked up a small number of times. The rearrangement uses TRBV4-1 and TRBJ2-1; D unresolved. The V and J ends lost 1 base and 4 bases respectively, with 5 bases between them. The CDR3 spans 13 residues. The germline CDR1 and CDR2 sequences are MGHRA and YSYEKL. The CDR3 nucleotides read TGCGCCAGCAGCCAAGGAGGTTACAATGAGCAGTTCTTC. Translated, it gives CASSQGGYNEQFF.

This clonotype has a count of ten or more. The chain links TRBV6-1 to TRBJ2-5; 8 bases match TRBD1. Unmatched junction bases numbered 11, after V lost 7 bases and J lost 4 bases. The germline V gene has CDR1 MNHNS and CDR2 SASEGT. CDR3 length equals 15 residues. CDR3 amino acids: CASIPTGAVRETQYF. The DNA for the CDR3 is TGTGCCAGCATCCCGACAGGGGCGGTCCGAGAGACCCAGTACTTC.

The rearrangement uses TRBV4-2 and TRBJ1-2, with TRBD1 identical over 7 bases. The J segment lost 8 bases and the V segment lost 0 bases, leaving 9 bases of the junction unmatched. This CDR3 spans 15 amino acids. CDR1 is LGHNA, CDR2 YNFKEQ, per germline. The CDR3 DNA reads as TGTGCCAGCAGCCAAGATTGGGACAGCGGTCGAGGCTACACCTTC. Translating gives CASSQDWDSGRGYTF.

This chain links TRBV24-1 with TRBJ2-7; 7 bases fit TRBD1. V dropped 5 bases and J dropped 2; count of bases not matched to a gene: 5. The CDR3 consists of 14 residues. Per the germline V gene, CDR1 is KGHDR and CDR2 is SFDVKD. The CDR3 DNA follows: TGTGCCACCAGTGTCGGGACAGCTCCCTACGAGCAGTACTTC. Its protein product is CATSVGTAPYEQYF.

This clonotype came up many times. The V call is TRBV20-1, the J call TRBJ1-1; 7 bases fit TRBD1. The germline V gene encodes CDR1 DFQATT and CDR2 SNEGSKA (reference sequence). The V segment lost 1 base and the J segment 0 bases; nucleotides outside the gene matches: 17. The CDR3 has 19 residues. The CDR3 protein is CSARARGRQGGGMNTEAFF. CDR3 DNA: TGCAGTGCTAGAGCCCGTGGACGACAGGGTGGTGGAATGAACACTGAAGCTTTCTTT.

This clonotype appeared many times. The chain employs TRBV7-3 and TRBJ2-5; 10 bases agree with TRBD2. The V gene end was trimmed by 7 bases and the J gene end by 3 bases; junction bases not matched to a gene: 8. CDR3 size: 15 residues. The germline CDR1 and CDR2 sequences are SGHTA and FQGTGA. CDR3: CASTQGLAGEETQYF. The CDR3 bases are TGTGCCAGCACCCAAGGGCTAGCGGGGGAAGAGACCCAGTACTTC. Drawing the rest from reference TRBV7-3 and TRBJ2-5, the complete variable domain is GAGVSQTPSNKVTEKGKYVELRCDPISGHTALYWYRQSLGQGPEFLIYFQGTGAADDSGLPNDRFFAVRPEGSVSTLKIQRTERGDSAVYLCASTQGLAGEETQYFGPGTRLLVL.

In this sample, this clonotype turned up a few times. The genes are TRBV9 and TRBJ1-1, with a weak D call TRBD1 (6 bases). The CDR3 contains 16 residues. Germline-derived CDR1 and CDR2 are SGDLS and YYNGEE. The V end lost 0 bases, the J end lost 6 bases, and 18 bases lay between the germline ends. The CDR3 bases are TGTGCCAGCAGCGTAGGGGACGAGGGGGGAAGTGCTGAAGCTTTCTTT. Its translation is CASSVGDEGGSAEAFF.

This clonotype has a count of ten or more. The chain is built from TRBV5-1 and TRBJ1-1, with D unresolved. CDR1 is SGHRS and CDR2 is YFSETQ in the germline V gene. Between the trimmed V and J ends, which lost 4 bases and 0 bases, there was a span of 13 bases. CDR3 length: 15 amino acids. The CDR3 DNA reads as TGCGCCAGCAGCCCAAGCTTGGCCCTGAACACTGAAGCTTTCTTT. Residues: CASSPSLALNTEAFF.

This rearrangement joins TRBV9 to TRBJ2-7; the match to TRBD2 covers 7 bases. CDR1 and CDR2 (germline): SGDLS, YYNGEE. The CDR3 extends over 15 amino acids. V was pared by 3 bases and J by 7 bases, with 13 bases of the junction left unmatched. The chain's CDR3 is CASSAPGPGGDEQYF. In DNA form, the CDR3 reads TGTGCCAGCAGCGCCCCGGGACCGGGGGGTGATGAGCAGTACTTC.

This clonotype was detected many times. The rearrangement joins TRBV20-1 to TRBJ1-2; D not certain. This CDR3 has 14 residues. The V gene lost 1 base and the J gene lost 1 base, with 10 bases spanning the gap. Germline CDR1 reads DFQATT; CDR2 reads SNEGSKA (reference sequence). The CDR3 spells CSARGEQNNYGYTF. CDR3 coding DNA: TGCAGTGCTAGAGGGGAACAGAATAACTATGGCTACACCTTC.

In its sample, this clonotype was seen a few times. This sequence joins TRBV6-1 and TRBJ1-2; D not certain. Between the trimmed V and J ends, which lost 6 bases and 0 bases, there was a span of 14 bases. The germline V gene encodes CDR1 MNHNS and CDR2 SASEGT. This CDR3 is 15 amino acids long. The DNA for the CDR3 is TGTGCCAGCAGGGTGACTGTCGGGACTAACTATGGCTACACCTTC. It encodes CASRVTVGTNYGYTF.

This clonotype was seen at least ten times. The junction departs from germline at one end; a sequencing error may be responsible. The chain carries TRBV28 and TRBJ1-2, with a weak D call TRBD1 (5 bases). Germline V gene data show CDR1 as MDHEN and CDR2 as SYDVKM. CDR3 size: 13 residues. DNA for the CDR3: TGTGCCAGCAGAACCGAGACAGTCTATGGCTACAGCTTC. Its protein is CASRTETVYGYSF.

This clonotype has at least ten counts. The chain employs TRBV7-3 and TRBJ2-3, with TRBD1 as a possible D gene (6 bases). The CDR3 is 15 residues long. CDR1 and CDR2 from the germline V gene are SGHTA and FQGTGA. V dropped 5 bases and J dropped 4 bases, with 16 bases sitting between them. Written as DNA, the CDR3 is TGTGCCAGCAGCAGTTGGGGGCGAGAATCAGATACGCAGTATTTT. Protein sequence: CASSSWGRESDTQYF.

The genes are TRBV27 and TRBJ2-2; D is undetermined. There are 15 residues in the CDR3. Germline assignment: CDR1 MNHEY and CDR2 SMNVEV (reference sequence). Trimming took off 4 bases at V and 1 base at J, with 10 bases between the two ends. CDR3 in DNA: TGTGCCAGCAGTTGGCAGCGCAGGAACACCGGGGAGCTGTTTTTT. The encoded protein is CASSWQRRNTGELFF.

The gene calls are TRBV3-1 and TRBJ1-6; D is uncertain. Per the germline V gene, CDR1 is LGHDT and CDR2 is YNNKEL (reference sequence). The CDR3 is 13 amino acids. Trimming pared 1 base from V and 13 bases from J, leaving 11 bases between. DNA for the CDR3: TGTGCCAGCAGCCAAGTCGGTTCGTCTCCCCTCCACTTT. This gives the protein CASSQVGSSPLHF.

This clonotype was counted between two and nine times. V is TRBV9 and J is TRBJ2-6, with D perhaps TRBD1 (6 bases). This CDR3 has 16 amino acids. V was shortened by 4 bases and J by 2 bases, with 13 bases between the two germline ends. Germline V CDR1 and CDR2: SGDLS, YYNGEE. The CDR3 loop reads CASSFLDSPGANVLTF. The CDR3 bases are TGTGCCAGCAGCTTCCTGGACAGCCCTGGGGCCAACGTCCTGACTTTC. Complete variable domain (other parts from reference TRBV9 and TRBJ2-6): DSGVTQTPKHLITATGQRVTLRCSPRSGDLSVYWYQQSLDQGLQFLIQYYNGEERAKGNILERFSAQQFPDLHSELNLSSLELGDSALYFCASSFLDSPGANVLTFGAGSRLTVL.